The 28 T cell receptor beta chains below all came from one sample that was sequenced in a study of somatic reversion in DOCK8 deficiency. Using EuroClonality-NGS primers, TRB was amplified from about 0.09 ug genomic DNA in one-step amplicon PCR. TCRdb reprocessed the multiplex PCR reads via MiXCR and lists one record per CDR3 protein. The sample comprises several thousand distinct CDR3 sequences, approximately 24% of which are singletons, and 9.1% rests with the top ten. The sample comprised peripheral blood. The receptors shown here come from a human donor in good health.

This sequence joins TRBV28 and TRBJ1-5, with D possibly TRBD1 on 5 matching bases. V was shortened by 4 bases and J by 5 bases, with 9 bases between the two germline ends. From germline, CDR1 is MDHEN and CDR2 SYDVKM. The CDR3 has 13 amino acids. This chain's CDR3 is CASSWDPYQPQHF. The CDR3 region has the DNA TGTGCCAGCAGTTGGGACCCGTATCAGCCCCAGCATTTT.

This clonotype is categorized as medium-sized (0.01 to 0.1%). The DNA for the CDR3 is TGTGCCAGCAGCGGAGACGGGCGAACTGAAGCTTTCTTT. It translates to CASSGDGRTEAFF. The chain recombines TRBV7-9 with TRBJ1-1; D not certain. V was trimmed by 5 bases and J by 5 bases, leaving 12 bases between them. Germline V gene sequence: CDR1 SEHNR, CDR2 FQNEAQ (reference sequence). This CDR3 contains 13 residues.

J is TRBJ2-7 and V is TRBV5-4, with TRBD2 identical over 7 bases. Unmatched junction bases numbered 13, after V lost 4 bases and J lost 6 bases. Germline lookup yields CDR1 SGHNT and CDR2 YYREEE (reference sequence). The CDR3 has 15 residues. The CDR3 DNA sequence: TGTGCCAGCAGCCTCCCGGCTAGCGGCCCGTCCGAGCAGTACTTC. Protein product: CASSLPASGPSEQYF.

In its sample, this clonotype ranks as medium-sized. The chain has TRBV12-3 or TRBV12-4 and TRBJ1-3; no reliable D call. This CDR3 contains 16 residues. V lost 6 bases and J lost 0, with 15 bases in between. The CDR3 DNA reads TGTGCCAGCAGAGGGTCCGCTAAGGTCTCTGGAAACACCATATATTTT. Translation: CASRGSAKVSGNTIYF.

The rearrangement joins TRBV14 to TRBJ1-1, with a tentative D call TRBD1 (5 bases). Germline CDR1 is SGHDN and CDR2 is FVKESK. Trimming shortened V by 0 bases and J by 9 bases, and 8 bases separated the two germline ends. The CDR3 has 12 amino acids. CDR3 region: CASSQEPGKAFF. The CDR3 bases are TGTGCCAGCAGCCAAGAACCAGGGAAAGCTTTCTTT.

In its sample, this clonotype was seen a few times. The chain carries TRBV5-1 and TRBJ2-7, with 11 bases lining up with TRBD2. The CDR3 loop spans 15 amino acids. Germline loops: CDR1 SGHRS, CDR2 YFSETQ. V lost 0 bases, J lost 2 bases, and 1 base stayed unmatched. The CDR3 protein is CASSLASGGPYEQYF. CDR3 DNA: TGCGCCAGCAGCTTGGCTAGCGGGGGGCCCTACGAGCAGTACTTC.

V usage is TRBV2 and J usage is TRBJ2-2; a weak D match, TRBD1 (5 bases). The CDR3 extends over 12 amino acids. Germline CDR1 is SNHLY and CDR2 is FYNNEI. The V end was cut by 6 bases, the J end by 5 bases, with 7 bases between. The CDR3 DNA reads as TGTGCCAGCAGACAGGATACCGGGGAGCTGTTTTTT. Translated: CASRQDTGELFF.

This clonotype was observed once. The chain uses TRBV19 and TRBJ2-7, with TRBD2 identical over 9 bases. The trim removed 0 bases at V and 0 bases at J, leaving 18 bases unmatched. This CDR3 is 21 amino acids long. Germline V gene sequence: CDR1 LNHDA, CDR2 SQIVND (reference sequence). The CDR3 sequence: CASSIEAGKRAAGGSSYEQYF. CDR3 DNA: TGTGCCAGTAGTATAGAAGCGGGGAAACGGGCAGCGGGAGGTTCCTCCTACGAGCAGTACTTC.

The rearrangement uses TRBV11-1 and TRBJ1-1; no reliable D call. Trimming pared 6 bases from V and 8 bases from J, leaving 16 bases between. This CDR3 is built from 13 residues. Germline CDR1 is SGHAT and CDR2 is FQDESV (reference sequence). CDR3 amino acids: CASSFEKIGEAFF. For the CDR3, the DNA is TGTGCCAGCAGTTTTGAAAAAATAGGGGAAGCTTTCTTT.

This clonotype is classed as medium-sized. The chain uses TRBV5-1 and TRBJ1-1; the D is unclear. Per germline, CDR1 SGHRS and CDR2 YFSETQ. Trimming removed 0 bases from V and 2 bases from J, with 8 bases in between. This CDR3 has 14 amino acids. CDR3 protein: CASSLGTLNTEAFF. The CDR3, as DNA: TGCGCCAGCAGCTTGGGGACCCTTAACACTGAAGCTTTCTTT.

This clonotype is judged medium-sized. The rearrangement joins TRBV19 to TRBJ2-7; D might be TRBD1 (6 bases). The V gene's germline CDR1 is LNHDA and CDR2 SQIVND (reference sequence). V shed 6 bases and J shed 0 bases, with 12 bases lying between them. This CDR3 is 14 amino acids long. CDR3: CASSSRDNSYEQYF. The CDR3 nucleotides are TGTGCCAGTAGCAGCCGGGACAACTCCTACGAGCAGTACTTC.

The CDR3 sequence is CASSPDSLNTEAFF. The CDR3 DNA reads TGTGCCAGCTCCCCGGACAGCCTAAACACTGAAGCTTTCTTT. The chain employs TRBV18 and TRBJ1-1, with D perhaps matching TRBD1 (6 bases). The germline V and J ends were trimmed by 6 bases and 2 bases, with 13 bases remaining between them. The length of the CDR3 is 14 residues. CDR1 and CDR2 from the germline V gene are KGHSH and LQKENI.

This clonotype occurred a few times. This may be a read error: a much more frequent sequence differs by one nucleotide. CDR3 DNA: TGCGCCGGCAGCGACGCGGGCATGAACACTGAAGCTTTCTTT. Translating gives CAGSDAGMNTEAFF. This sequence joins TRBV10-1 and TRBJ1-1; D uncertain. The CDR3 runs to 14 residues. CDR1 and CDR2 (germline): WNHNN, SYGVQD (reference sequence).

The chain combines TRBV7-9 with TRBJ1-1; weak D call: TRBD1 (5 bases). The V and J ends lost 2 bases and 4 bases respectively, with 14 bases between them. The V gene's germline CDR1 is SEHNR and CDR2 FQNEAQ (reference sequence). The CDR3 sequence is 15 residues long. This chain's CDR3 is CASSLRLGVGTEAFF. The CDR3 nucleotides are TGTGCCAGCAGCTTAAGGCTGGGGGTAGGCACTGAAGCTTTCTTT.

By share, this clonotype counts as medium-sized. V is TRBV7-8 and J is TRBJ1-5; D is unclear. This CDR3 spans 15 amino acids. V lost 5 bases and J lost 8, with 19 bases in between. The V gene's germline CDR1 is SGHVS and CDR2 FQNEAQ. The CDR3, as DNA: TGTGCCAGCAGCCTGACGGTCGGTTGGGTGGAGCCCCAGCATTTT. Encoded protein: CASSLTVGWVEPQHF.

The table lists this clonotype with a few counts. The chain recombines TRBV12-3 or TRBV12-4 with TRBJ1-2; perhaps TRBD1 as D (6 bases). The length of the CDR3 is 15 residues. Between the trimmed V and J ends, which lost 2 bases and 3 bases, there was a span of 13 bases. The CDR3 reads CASSLWAGADYGYTF. CDR3 nucleotide sequence: TGTGCCAGCAGTTTATGGGCAGGGGCTGACTATGGCTACACCTTC.

This rearrangement joins TRBV10-2 to TRBJ2-7; 11 positions agree with TRBD2. The CDR3 has 17 amino acids. With 4 bases clipped from V and 3 bases from J, the junction kept 11 bases outside the gene matches. Germline values: CDR1 WSHSY, CDR2 SAAADI. Written as DNA, the CDR3 is TGCGCCAGCAGTGGAGGGCTAGCGGGGGGAACTCTCTACGAGCAGTACTTC. Protein sequence: CASSGGLAGGTLYEQYF.

This rearrangement joins TRBV9 to TRBJ1-3; 8 bases fit TRBD1. CDR1 is SGDLS, CDR2 YYNGEE, per germline. Trimming removed 4 bases from V and 0 bases from J; junction bases left unmatched: 9. CDR3 length equals 17 residues. The CDR3 region has the DNA TGTGCCAGCAGCCTATGGGACAGGCCGTTCTCTGGAAACACCATATATTTT. As protein: CASSLWDRPFSGNTIYF. Looking up the rest from reference TRBV9 and TRBJ1-3 gives the full variable domain: DSGVTQTPKHLITATGQRVTLRCSPRSGDLSVYWYQQSLDQGLQFLIQYYNGEERAKGNILERFSAQQFPDLHSELNLSSLELGDSALYFCASSLWDRPFSGNTIYFGEGSWLTVV.

In this sample, this clonotype turned up a few times. The chain is built from TRBV5-1 and TRBJ1-1; 9 bases are a match to TRBD1. Germline trimming cut 4 bases from V and 1 base from J; bases unmatched to any gene: 2. CDR1 is SGHRS and CDR2 is YFSETQ in the germline V gene. This CDR3 spans 14 amino acids. CDR3 nucleotide sequence: TGCGCCAGCAGCGAGGGACAGGGGAACACTGAAGCTTTCTTT. This codes for CASSEGQGNTEAFF.

The chain carries TRBV15 and TRBJ1-1, with no clear D. V was cut by 0 bases and J by 1 base, with 9 bases left in between. CDR1 and CDR2 from the germline V gene are LNHNV and YYDKDF (reference sequence). This CDR3 is built from 15 residues. CDR3 in amino acids: CATSRDLGGNTEAFF. The CDR3 bases are TGTGCCACCAGCAGAGATTTGGGTGGGAACACTGAAGCTTTCTTT.

This clonotype was seen only a few times. V is TRBV20-1 and J is TRBJ1-2; TRBD1 matches at 10 bases. Germline trimming cut 5 bases from V and 4 bases from J; bases unmatched to any gene: 7. CDR3 length equals 14 residues. Germline V gives CDR1 DFQATT, CDR2 SNEGSKA (reference sequence). DNA for the CDR3: TGCAGTGCTTCCACGGGGACAGGGGTCTATGGCTACACCTTC. This sequence encodes CSASTGTGVYGYTF.

This clonotype occurred a few times. V and J are TRBV5-6 and TRBJ1-5; D gene uncertain. The V end was cut by 3 bases, the J end by 5 bases, with 9 bases between. The CDR3 contains 13 residues. The germline V gene has CDR1 SGHDT and CDR2 YYEEEE. CDR3: CASSSFNDQPQHF. As DNA, the CDR3 is TGTGCCAGCAGCTCGTTCAACGATCAGCCCCAGCATTTT.

The V call is TRBV3-1, the J call TRBJ1-2, with D possibly being TRBD1 (6 bases). Trimming took off 6 bases at V and 2 bases at J, with 13 bases between the two ends. Germline CDR1 and CDR2: LGHDT and YNNKEL (reference sequence). CDR3 length equals 14 residues. The CDR3 reads CASRDKGVNYGYTF. CDR3 DNA: TGTGCCAGCAGGGATAAGGGGGTGAACTATGGCTACACCTTC.

Points on this clonotype: Possible read error: a much larger clone is one base away. The chain joins TRBV10-2 to TRBJ1-1; D is unresolved. The germline V gene has CDR1 WSHSY and CDR2 SAAADI. This CDR3 spans 16 amino acids. V was clipped by 5 bases and J by 0 bases, with 16 bases between them. Here the CDR3 reads CASSLPPGSMNTEAFF. The CDR3 nucleotides are TGCGCCAGCAGTTTGCCACCGGGATCGATGAACACTGAAGCTTTCTTT.

The sample holds a few counts of this clonotype. The V and J genes are TRBV12-3 or TRBV12-4 and TRBJ2-7, with a tentative D call TRBD2 (5 bases). The CDR3 is 13 residues long. Trimming took 4 bases from V and 1 from J, leaving 8 bases between them. The CDR3 sequence: CASSSRVSYEQYF. The CDR3 region has the DNA TGTGCCAGCAGTTCGAGGGTTTCCTACGAGCAGTACTTC.

Within the sample, this clonotype is medium-sized. The rearrangement links TRBV19 to TRBJ2-7; D is perhaps TRBD2 (6 bases). The V gene lost 5 bases and the J gene lost 2 bases, with 13 bases spanning the gap. Germline values: CDR1 LNHDA, CDR2 SQIVND (reference sequence). The CDR3 loop spans 14 amino acids. The DNA of the CDR3 is TGTGCCAGTAGTGGAGGGGCCGGGACCTACGAGCAGTACTTC. This codes for CASSGGAGTYEQYF. Variable domain in full (rest from reference TRBV19 and TRBJ2-7): DGGITQSPKYLFRKEGQNVTLSCEQNLNHDAMYWYRQDPGQGLRLIYYSQIVNDFQKGDIAEGYSVSREKKESFPLTVTSAQKNPTAFYLCASSGGAGTYEQYFGPGTRLTVT.

This clonotype is medium-sized. The rearrangement links TRBV19 to TRBJ1-4; D gene unclear. CDR3 length equals 13 residues. Between the trimmed V and J ends, which lost 4 bases and 3 bases, there was a span of 6 bases. Germline V gives CDR1 LNHDA, CDR2 SQIVND (reference sequence). CDR3 amino acids: CASSTDANEKLFF. The CDR3 DNA reads TGTGCCAGTAGTACCGATGCTAATGAAAAACTGTTTTTT.

This clonotype was found a few times. For the CDR3, the DNA is TGTGCCAGCAGTTTTTATCAGGGGAATAGCTACGAGCAGTACTTC. As protein: CASSFYQGNSYEQYF. The V call is TRBV12-3 or TRBV12-4, the J call TRBJ2-7, with D possibly TRBD1 on 6 matching bases. V gave up 3 bases and J gave up 3 bases, with 15 bases separating them. This CDR3 spans 15 amino acids.